These 20 T cell receptor beta chains came from one sample sequenced in a study of T cell repertoires in cytomegalovirus infection. TCRdb reprocessed the reads with MiXCR, giving one entry per CDR3 protein. The sample contains about 770,000 distinct CDR3 sequences, 25% to 35% of which appear only once. Antigens of these TCRs are unknown. Specimen: cultured CD8+ T cells from PBMCs, collected from culture after CMV antigen stimulation. The receptor source for this set is a human donor in good health (CMV status not recorded). Some clones in this sample may be carry-over from other donors' samples.

The V call is TRBV6-2 or TRBV6-3, the J call TRBJ2-5, with 7 positions matching TRBD2. The germline V gene has CDR1 MNHEY and CDR2 SVGEGT. The CDR3 covers 12 residues. Germline trimming cut 8 bases from V and 5 bases from J; bases unmatched to any gene: 5. The CDR3 region is CASLGRAETQYF. In DNA, the CDR3 is TGTGCCAGCCTTGGGAGGGCTGAGACCCAGTACTTC.

The chain uses TRBV7-9 and TRBJ2-3; D remains unclear. Trimming removed 2 bases from V and 3 bases from J, with 15 bases in between. The CDR3 totals 16 residues. Germline V gene lookup returns CDR1 SEHNR and CDR2 FQNEAQ (reference sequence). CDR3 in DNA: TGTGCCAGCAGCTTAAACAGAGCCTATGGGACAGATACGCAGTATTTT. Translated: CASSLNRAYGTDTQYF.

This clonotype came up many times. The rearrangement uses TRBV12-3 or TRBV12-4 and TRBJ2-7; 10 bases match TRBD2. This CDR3 comprises 15 residues. J lost 3 bases, V lost 6 bases, and 8 bases had no gene match. CDR3 DNA sequence: TGTGCCAGCAGCCCCGTAGCGGGGGGCCTCTACGAGCAGTACTTC. Its translation: CASSPVAGGLYEQYF.

This clonotype occurred many times. This chain connects TRBV6-5 to TRBJ2-1; TRBD2 agrees at 7 bases. Germline values: CDR1 MNHEY, CDR2 SVGAGI. The V segment lost 2 bases and the J segment 3 bases; nucleotides outside the gene matches: 4. This CDR3 comprises 15 residues. CDR3 loop: CASSYGTINYNEQFF. Written as DNA, the CDR3 is TGTGCCAGCAGTTACGGGACTATAAACTACAATGAGCAGTTCTTC.

Ten or more counts support this clonotype. The chain carries TRBV6-1 and TRBJ2-7, with 7 bases that match TRBD2. Germline CDR1 and CDR2: MNHNS and SASEGT. V was clipped by 0 bases and J by 3 bases; unmatched bases: 8. The CDR3 sequence is 16 residues long. CDR3 nucleotide sequence: TGTGCCAGCAGTGAAGCGCTTCGGGGAGGGTTCTACGAGCAGTACTTC. This encodes CASSEALRGGFYEQYF.

The rearrangement joins TRBV27 to TRBJ2-2, with 9 bases fitting TRBD2. CDR1 is MNHEY and CDR2 is SMNVEV in the germline V gene (reference sequence). V was clipped by 3 bases and J by 4 bases; unmatched bases: 9. There are 17 residues in the CDR3. The CDR3 region is CASSFHSRGGATGELFF. The CDR3 nucleotides read TGTGCCAGCAGTTTCCATAGTCGCGGGGGGGCCACCGGGGAGCTGTTTTTT.

Details on this clonotype: Compared with germline, one end of the junction differs, possibly owing to a read error. The V and J genes are TRBV19 and TRBJ1-1; unclear D gene. The CDR3 is made up of 13 amino acids. Germline CDR1 reads LNHDA; CDR2 reads SQIVND (reference sequence). CDR3 protein: CVSSFAGDTEAFF. The CDR3 bases are TGTGTCAGTAGTTTTGCCGGGGACACTGAAGCTTTCTTT.

In its sample, this clonotype was seen once. The chain has TRBV27 and TRBJ1-2, with TRBD1 identical over 8 bases. The germline CDR1 and CDR2 sequences are MNHEY and SMNVEV (reference sequence). The CDR3 has 16 amino acids. Unmatched junction bases numbered 8, after V lost 3 bases and J lost 2 bases. In DNA, the CDR3 is TGTGCCAGCAGTTTTAGGCAGGGGGCGGGAAACTATGGCTACACCTTC. Protein: CASSFRQGAGNYGYTF.

The V gene is TRBV6-5, the J gene TRBJ2-3, with TRBD2 matching over 9 bases. V dropped 6 bases and J dropped 1; count of bases not matched to a gene: 5. Germline V lookup: CDR1 MNHEY, CDR2 SVGAGI. This CDR3 contains 15 residues. In DNA, the CDR3 is TGTGCCAGCAGGGGGATAGCGGGGGGCACAGATACGCAGTATTTT. Its protein product is CASRGIAGGTDTQYF.

A few counts support this clonotype. V and J are TRBV4-3 and TRBJ1-3; a weak D match, TRBD1 (5 bases). Germline lookup yields CDR1 LGHNA and CDR2 YSLEER. V was pared by 4 bases and J by 0 bases, with 10 bases between. The CDR3 is 15 amino acids. As DNA, the CDR3 is TGCGCCAGCAGCCTTAGGGACGTCTCTGGAAACACCATATATTTT. This translates into CASSLRDVSGNTIYF.

Only a few counts were recorded for this clonotype. The rearrangement links TRBV7-9 to TRBJ2-7; D call uncertain. Germline values: CDR1 SEHNR, CDR2 FQNEAQ (reference sequence). The CDR3 is 13 amino acids. Trimming took 1 base from V and 2 from J, leaving 6 bases between them. CDR3 DNA: TGTGCCAGCAGCTTAGACTCAGCCTACGAGCAGTACGTC. Translating gives CASSLDSAYEQYV.

This clonotype appeared a few times. The gene calls are TRBV7-6 and TRBJ2-2; TRBD1 agrees at 9 bases. Germline V CDR1 and CDR2: SGHVS, FNYEAQ. The CDR3 runs 21 residues. The junction had 18 bases not matched to a gene; V was cut back by 4 bases and J by 0 bases. The DNA of the CDR3 is TGTGCCAGCAGCTATCGACAGGGGGATTTCGCCGCGTACGCGAACACCGGGGAGCTGTTTTTT. This translates into CASSYRQGDFAAYANTGELFF.

This clonotype was picked up many times. The chain joins TRBV5-6 to TRBJ2-1; a weak D match, TRBD2 (5 bases). The CDR3 contains 14 residues. The V end lost 0 bases, the J end lost 8 bases, and 12 bases lay between the germline ends. Germline V gives CDR1 SGHDT, CDR2 YYEEEE. The CDR3 region is CASSLGRPGDEQFF. The DNA for the CDR3 is TGTGCCAGCAGCTTGGGCAGGCCCGGGGATGAGCAGTTCTTC.

This clonotype has only a few counts. The chain carries TRBV7-2 and TRBJ2-7; perhaps TRBD1 as D (6 bases). Trimming took off 4 bases at V and 3 bases at J, with 16 bases between the two ends. The CDR3 extends over 15 amino acids. The germline V gene has CDR1 SGHTA and CDR2 FQGNSA. The chain's CDR3 is CASSSRRTEHYEQYF. CDR3 nucleotide sequence: TGTGCCAGCAGCTCTAGACGGACAGAGCACTACGAGCAGTACTTC.

The chain combines TRBV27 with TRBJ2-5, with TRBD2 identical over 12 bases. Germline V CDR1 and CDR2: MNHEY, SMNVEV (reference sequence). Trimming at V came to 5 bases and at J to 3 bases, leaving 4 bases not matched to a gene. This CDR3 spans 15 amino acids. CDR3 nucleotide sequence: TGTGCCAGCAGTAGACTAGCGGGGGAAAAAGAGACCCAGTACTTC. The encoded protein is CASSRLAGEKETQYF.

V and J are TRBV14 and TRBJ2-1; D gene ambiguous. The V and J ends lost 1 base and 2 bases respectively, with 12 bases between them. CDR3 size: 16 residues. Germline values: CDR1 SGHDN, CDR2 FVKESK. In DNA, the CDR3 is TGTGCCAGCAGCCAAGGAAAGATAGGTCCCTACAATGAGCAGTTCTTC. This gives the protein CASSQGKIGPYNEQFF.

This clonotype was seen a few times. The chain is built from TRBV12-3 or TRBV12-4 and TRBJ2-5; no clear D. This CDR3 is built from 14 residues. The germline V and J ends were trimmed by 3 bases and 4 bases, with 12 bases remaining between them. CDR3 bases: TGTGCCAGCAGTTTGAGTTCCGGGTTAGAGACCCAGTACTTC. Its translation is CASSLSSGLETQYF.

The gene calls are TRBV7-6 and TRBJ2-7; D ambiguous. Germline V gives CDR1 SGHVS, CDR2 FNYEAQ. The CDR3 is made up of 12 amino acids. Trimming removed 5 bases at V and 7 bases at J, with 12 bases between. DNA for the CDR3: TGTGCCAGCAGCCAGGACCTATGGGAGCAGTACTTC. Translating gives CASSQDLWEQYF.

This clonotype was detected only once. The chain is built from TRBV27 and TRBJ2-1; 8 nucleotides match TRBD2. Trimming cost V 1 base and J 8 bases; bases outside gene matches: 10. The CDR3 consists of 16 residues. Germline CDR1 MNHEY, CDR2 SMNVEV (reference sequence). This CDR3 reads CASSLYGGAFGDEQFF. The CDR3 DNA sequence: TGTGCCAGCAGTTTATACGGGGGGGCCTTCGGGGATGAGCAGTTCTTC.

The rearrangement links TRBV20-1 to TRBJ2-7; 12 bases align to TRBD2. Germline V lookup: CDR1 DFQATT, CDR2 SNEGSKA (reference sequence). Trimming cost V 4 bases and J 4 bases; bases outside gene matches: 8. This CDR3 spans 15 amino acids. CDR3 residues: CSAILAGGPRYEQYV. CDR3 bases: TGCAGTGCTATTCTAGCGGGGGGGCCTCGATACGAGCAGTACGTC.